The 23 T cell receptor beta chains below come from one sample, sequenced in a study of T cells in localized non-small cell lung cancer. The data were produced by immunoSEQ multiplex PCR, yet TCRdb's version contains in-frame clones alone and is incomplete. The sample has roughly 1,200 clones, about 26% seen once. The sample here was normal lung tissue next to the tumor, taken before any cancer treatment. These receptors were taken from a male donor aged 60 or over with stage I lung adenocarcinoma.

The CDR3 sequence is CASSVVGDAAYNEQFF. For the CDR3, the DNA is TGTGCCAGCAGCGTAGTGGGGGACGCGGCCTACAATGAGCAGTTCTTC. The V and J genes are TRBV9 and TRBJ2-1, with D perhaps given as TRBD1 or TRBD2 (5 bases each). The V gene's germline CDR1 is SGDLS and CDR2 YYNGEE. There are 16 residues in the CDR3. V lost 0 bases to trimming and J lost 2 bases, with 12 bases between them.

This chain joins TRBV1 and TRBJ2-3. TRBV1 is reported as a pseudogene. The length of the CDR3 is 13 residues. The CDR3 bases are TGCGCCAGCAGCTTGGCAGGGAGTGATACGCAGTATTTT. It yields the protein CASSLAGSDTQYF.

This clone was counted between two and nine times. The CDR3 DNA follows: TGTGCCAGCAGCTTGGGGGGATCCTACAATGAGCAGTTCTTC. Encoded protein: CASSLGGSYNEQFF. The chain recombines TRBV11-3 with TRBJ2-1, with a tentative D call TRBD2 (6 bases). The CDR3 consists of 14 residues. Germline CDR1 reads SGHNT; CDR2 reads YENEEA. Trimming stripped 3 bases from V and 1 base from J, with 7 bases between.

V usage is TRBV28 and J usage is TRBJ2-2; weak D call: TRBD1 (6 bases). The CDR3 consists of 16 residues. Germline CDR1 MDHEN, CDR2 SYDVKM. Deletions cut 1 base from V and 6 bases from J, with 15 bases between. The CDR3 is CASSLFGQGKAGELFF. The CDR3 DNA reads as TGTGCCAGCAGTTTATTCGGCCAGGGGAAGGCCGGGGAGCTGTTTTTT. Drawing the rest from reference TRBV28 and TRBJ2-2, the complete variable domain is DVKVTQSSRYLVKRTGEKVFLECVQDMDHENMFWYRQDPGLGLRLIYFSYDVKMKEKGDIPEGYSVSREKKERFSLILESASTNQTSMYLCASSLFGQGKAGELFFGEGSRLTVL.

This clone has only a few counts. The chain carries TRBV9 and TRBJ1-2; D possibly corresponds to TRBD1 (5 bases). V dropped 5 bases and J dropped 4 bases, with 18 bases sitting between them. CDR1 is SGDLS and CDR2 is YYNGEE in the germline V gene. The CDR3 spans 15 residues. The CDR3 nucleotides read TGTGCCAGCAGTCTCTATGGGGCGAACACCTATGGCTACACCTTC. Encoded protein: CASSLYGANTYGYTF.

The DNA of the CDR3 is TGTGCCAGCAGTTCCCCCGGGACAGCTTACAATGAGCAGTTCTTC. Translating gives CASSSPGTAYNEQFF. The chain employs TRBV28 and TRBJ2-1; 7 bases are a match to TRBD1. Germline loops: CDR1 MDHEN, CDR2 SYDVKM. This CDR3 has 15 residues. V dropped 4 bases and J dropped 4; count of bases not matched to a gene: 7.

This clone was detected only a few times. This chain joins TRBV6-8 and TRBJ2-7; 12 positions agree with TRBD2. The CDR3 covers 15 residues. Germline lookup yields CDR1 MNHGY and CDR2 SAAAGT. V lost 7 bases to trimming and J lost 7 bases; unmatched junction nucleotides: 11. CDR3 sequence: CASTSTSGSSVEQYF. CDR3 DNA: TGTGCCAGCACCTCGACTAGCGGGAGTTCGGTTGAGCAGTACTTC.

This chain connects TRBV14 to TRBJ1-6; D is unclear. Germline V CDR1 and CDR2: SGHDN, FVKESK. Trimming shortened V by 1 base and J by 7 bases, and 8 bases separated the two germline ends. The CDR3 covers 14 residues. CDR3 coding DNA: TGTGCCAGCAGCCAAGGGCGGGAAAATTCACCCCTCCACTTT. It is translated as CASSQGRENSPLHF.

The V gene is TRBV30, the J gene TRBJ1-6; D remains unclear. Per germline, CDR1 GTSNPN and CDR2 SVGIG (reference sequence). The length of the CDR3 is 14 residues. Trimming cost V 3 bases and J 6 bases, with 12 bases left between them. CDR3 sequence reads: CAWRVGVVNSPLHF. The CDR3 nucleotides read TGTGCCTGGAGAGTAGGAGTTGTTAATTCACCCCTCCACTTT.

Here the CDR3 reads CASSVRQVLNTEAFF. The CDR3 coding sequence is TGTGCCAGTAGTGTAAGACAGGTCCTGAACACTGAAGCTTTCTTT. The chain combines TRBV19 with TRBJ1-1; D possibly corresponds to TRBD1 (6 bases). The CDR3 consists of 15 residues. Germline CDR1 reads LNHDA; CDR2 reads SQIVND (reference sequence). Trimming stripped 5 bases from V and 0 bases from J, with 13 bases between. The variable domain in full, with the rest retrieved from reference TRBV19 and TRBJ1-1, is DGGITQSPKYLFRKEGQNVTLSCEQNLNHDAMYWYRQDPGQGLRLIYYSQIVNDFQKGDIAEGYSVSREKKESFPLTVTSAQKNPTAFYLCASSVRQVLNTEAFFGQGTRLTVV.

V and J are TRBV29-1 and TRBJ2-3, with 7 bases matching TRBD1. The germline CDR1 and CDR2 sequences are SQVTM and ANQGSEA. The CDR3 has 12 residues. V dropped 5 bases and J dropped 6; count of bases not matched to a gene: 5. The chain's CDR3 is CSVRDREDTQYF. In nucleotides, the CDR3 is TGCAGCGTTCGAGACAGGGAGGATACGCAGTATTTT.

This clone is labeled as medium-sized. The V gene is TRBV9, the J gene TRBJ1-6; D remains ambiguous. CDR1 and CDR2 (germline): SGDLS, YYNGEE. V was trimmed by 5 bases and J by 6 bases, leaving 12 bases between them. CDR3 size: 14 residues. CDR3 in amino acids: CASSELILNSPLHF. CDR3 nucleotides: TGTGCCAGCAGTGAGCTCATCCTTAATTCACCCCTCCACTTT. The variable domain in full, completed from reference TRBV9 and TRBJ1-6, reads DSGVTQTPKHLITATGQRVTLRCSPRSGDLSVYWYQQSLDQGLQFLIQYYNGEERAKGNILERFSAQQFPDLHSELNLSSLELGDSALYFCASSELILNSPLHFGNGTRLTVT.

The CDR3: CASSLTGQGLETQYF. The CDR3 bases are TGCGCCAGCAGCTTGACGGGACAGGGTTTGGAGACCCAGTACTTC. The chain uses TRBV5-1 and TRBJ2-5; 9 bases are shared with TRBD1. Germline V lookup: CDR1 SGHRS, CDR2 YFSETQ. Trimming removed 1 base from V and 5 bases from J; junction bases left unmatched: 6. CDR3 length: 15 residues. The variable domain in full, completed from reference TRBV5-1 and TRBJ2-5, reads KAGVTQTPRYLIKTRGQQVTLSCSPISGHRSVSWYQQTPGQGLQFLFEYFSETQRNKGNFPGRFSGRQFSNSRSEMNVSTLELGDSALYLCASSLTGQGLETQYFGPGTRLLVL.

The table lists this clone with a few counts. The gene calls are TRBV11-3 and TRBJ2-2, with D possibly being TRBD1 (6 bases). The V end lost 8 bases, the J end lost 5 bases, and 18 bases lay between the germline ends. CDR1 is SGHNT, CDR2 YENEEA, per germline. CDR3 size: 15 residues. For the CDR3, the DNA is TGTGCCAGCGCAAGGGGACAAGGGGGTACCGGGGAGCTGTTTTTT. As protein: CASARGQGGTGELFF.

This clone was observed a handful of times. V usage is TRBV30 and J usage is TRBJ2-4, with a weak D call TRBD2 (5 bases). Germline V gene sequence: CDR1 GTSNPN, CDR2 SVGIG (reference sequence). Trimming cost V 0 bases and J 0 bases, with 12 bases left between them. The CDR3 length is 16 residues. The CDR3 is CAWSVDRGLAKNIQYF. The CDR3 DNA reads TGTGCCTGGAGTGTCGACCGGGGTTTAGCCAAAAACATTCAGTACTTC.

The chain uses TRBV28 and TRBJ1-4, with a tentative D call TRBD1 (6 bases). The CDR3 has 15 amino acids. V gave up 3 bases and J gave up 6 bases, with 14 bases separating them. The germline V gene encodes CDR1 MDHEN and CDR2 SYDVKM. CDR3 sequence reads: CASSLGDRRYEKLFF. CDR3 bases: TGTGCCAGCAGTTTGGGAGACAGGAGGTATGAAAAACTGTTTTTT.

By share, this clone counts as large. V gene TRBV6-8 combines with J gene TRBJ2-2, with 12 positions matching TRBD2. Germline CDR1 reads MNHGY; CDR2 reads SAAAGT. The CDR3 is made up of 20 amino acids. Trimming removed 6 bases from V and 0 bases from J; junction bases left unmatched: 14. Here the CDR3 DNA reads TGTGCCAGCAGCCGAGACGGACTAGCGGGGAAATCGCCGAACACCGGGGAGCTGTTTTTT. This encodes CASSRDGLAGKSPNTGELFF.

This clone was recorded only once. The chain combines TRBV29-1 with TRBJ1-1; D uncertain. Trimming cost V 3 bases and J 1 base, with 9 bases left between them. The CDR3 is made up of 13 amino acids. CDR1 and CDR2 (germline): SQVTM, ANQGSEA. The CDR3 is CSVDGGQNTEAFF. DNA for the CDR3: TGCAGCGTTGATGGAGGGCAGAACACTGAAGCTTTCTTT.

This rearrangement joins TRBV14 to TRBJ2-5; D is perhaps TRBD1 (6 bases). Germline V CDR1 and CDR2: SGHDN, FVKESK. The length of the CDR3 is 15 residues. Trimming removed 4 bases from V and 4 bases from J, with 16 bases in between. CDR3 nucleotides: TGTGCCAGCAGCCCAGGGGTCACTGAAGGAGAGACCCAGTACTTC. Protein sequence: CASSPGVTEGETQYF.

This clone was observed a few times. The chain carries TRBV6-8 and TRBJ2-3, with 10 bases identical to TRBD2. Germline V gene sequence: CDR1 MNHGY, CDR2 SAAAGT. The CDR3 spans 14 residues. Trimming removed 6 bases from V and 8 bases from J; junction bases left unmatched: 8. CDR3 sequence (DNA): TGTGCCAGCAGCCCCGGGCTAGCGGGAGTTACGCAGTATTTT. It yields the protein CASSPGLAGVTQYF.

Only a few counts were recorded for this clone. The gene calls are TRBV6-8 and TRBJ2-7; possibly TRBD1 for D (6 bases). V was pared by 7 bases and J by 2 bases, with 12 bases between. The CDR3 contains 13 residues. The germline V gene encodes CDR1 MNHGY and CDR2 SAAAGT. The CDR3 is CASKQDSTYEQYF. Here the CDR3 DNA reads TGTGCCAGCAAACAGGACAGCACCTACGAGCAGTACTTC.

This chain connects TRBV29-1 to TRBJ1-2; D gene ambiguous. Germline V gene lookup returns CDR1 SQVTM and CDR2 ANQGSEA. CDR3 length equals 14 residues. V was clipped by 2 bases and J by 2 bases, with 12 bases between them. The CDR3, as DNA: TGCAGCGTTGAATCGGCAGTCCTAAACTATGGCTACACCTTC. Its protein product is CSVESAVLNYGYTF.

The chain links TRBV6-8 to TRBJ2-1; the match to TRBD1 covers 7 bases. The CDR3 contains 12 residues. Germline-derived CDR1 and CDR2 are MNHGY and SAAAGT. Germline trimming cut 6 bases from V and 7 bases from J; bases unmatched to any gene: 3. CDR3 in amino acids: CASSKQGNEQFF. As DNA, the CDR3 is TGTGCCAGCAGCAAACAGGGGAATGAGCAGTTCTTC.